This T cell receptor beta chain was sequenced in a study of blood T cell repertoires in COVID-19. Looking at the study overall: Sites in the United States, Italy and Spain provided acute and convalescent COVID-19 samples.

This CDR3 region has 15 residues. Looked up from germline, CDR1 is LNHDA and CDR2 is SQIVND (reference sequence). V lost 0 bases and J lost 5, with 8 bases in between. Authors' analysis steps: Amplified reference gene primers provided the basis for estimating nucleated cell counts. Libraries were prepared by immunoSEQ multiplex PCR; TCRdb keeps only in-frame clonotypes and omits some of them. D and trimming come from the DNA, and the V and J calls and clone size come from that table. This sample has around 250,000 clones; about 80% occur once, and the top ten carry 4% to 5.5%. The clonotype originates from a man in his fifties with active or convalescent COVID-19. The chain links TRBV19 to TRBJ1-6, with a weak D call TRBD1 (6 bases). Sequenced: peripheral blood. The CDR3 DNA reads TGTGCCAGTAGTATAGACAGGGGAAATAATTCACCCCTCCACTTT. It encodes CASSIDRGNNSPLHF.